This T cell receptor beta chain derives from a study of T cell responses to AZD1222 COVID-19 vaccine. Study-level findings and limits: Unmutated regions of variants are reportedly targeted by nearly half of spike-specific TCRs. Donor demographics were predominantly white British with a female majority; clonal diversity may be underestimated.

In its sample, this clone was seen once. What it binds is not known. Profiling relied on immunoSEQ multiplex PCR, and the TCRdb table lists in-frame clones only, not all of them. This sample has approximately 91,000 clones, with approximately 90% found just once. CDR1 and CDR2 (germline): LNHNV, YYDKDF (reference sequence). The CDR3 runs 15 residues. V was trimmed by 0 bases and J by 0 bases, leaving 9 bases between them. The specimen comprised peripheral blood, sampled 28 days after the second AZD1222 dose. The chain joins TRBV15 to TRBJ2-7; TRBD1 might be the D (5 bases). The receptor comes from an adult who received the AZD1222 COVID-19 vaccine. CDR3 nucleotides: TGTGCCACCAGCAGAGAGCAGGGTAGCTCCTACGAGCAGTACTTC. It specifies CATSREQGSSYEQYF.